This T cell receptor beta chain was observed in a study of glioma-infiltrating T cells. This clonotype was seen repeatedly, ten times or more. This CDR3 spans 17 amino acids. V was trimmed by 6 bases and J by 4 bases, leaving 25 bases between them. Germline loops: CDR1 DFQATT, CDR2 SNEGSKA (reference sequence). TCR alpha and beta CDR3 regions were amplified from RNA using iRepertoire nested multiplex PCR. Input was about 85-450 ng of tissue mRNA or PBMC total RNA. TCRdb re-called the multiplex PCR reads with MiXCR, one entry per CDR3 protein. This sample has approximately 45,000 distinct CDR3 sequences; 20% to 25% occur once, and the top ten carry less than 7%.

The rearrangement joins TRBV20-1 to TRBJ1-5; weak D call: TRBD1 (5 bases). The sequence was obtained from a human donor with low-grade glioma or glioblastoma, undergoing nonglioma brain surgery, or in good health (not recorded which). The sequencing sample was made of glioma tissue, nonneoplastic brain tissue, or PBMCs (not recorded which). CDR3 region: CSASRPSKNRLNQPQHF. Here the CDR3 DNA reads TGCAGTGCATCACGTCCTAGCAAGAACAGGCTAAATCAGCCCCAGCATTTT.